The rows below give T cell receptor beta chains drawn from one sample of a study of blood T cell repertoires in COVID-19. Clones were read by immunoSEQ multiplex PCR, and TCRdb kept only the in-frame ones, dropping some. The table records about 120,000 clones, roughly 89% of them present only once. The sequencing sample was made of peripheral blood. These receptors all stem from a man aged 60 to 69 with COVID-19, enrolled during active disease. CDR3s include the opening cysteine and the closing phenylalanine or tryptophan. A D gene is named only where the DNA matches it firmly. Rows give clone size only sometimes, using once, few, many, or a class for an expanded clone.

abundance: -
d_gene: -
v_gene: TRBV28
j_gene: TRBJ1-2
CDR3aa: CASSLGAGGYTF
CDR3nt: TGTGCCAGCAGTTTAGGGGCCGGGGGCTACACCTTC

abundance: -
d_gene: -
v_gene: TRBV28
j_gene: TRBJ1-6
CDR3aa: CASSPRGTLHF
CDR3nt: TGTGCCAGCAGTCCGAGGGGGACCCTCCACTTT

abundance: -
d_gene: -
v_gene: TRBV11-2
j_gene: TRBJ1-4
CDR3aa: CASSLVGGALEKLFF
CDR3nt: TGTGCCAGCAGCTTAGTAGGAGGGGCGCTTGAAAAACTGTTTTTT

abundance: -
d_gene: -
v_gene: TRBV5-1
j_gene: TRBJ2-3
CDR3aa: CASRDGTVTDTQYF
CDR3nt: TGCGCCAGCAGGGATGGGACTGTCACAGATACGCAGTATTTT

abundance: -
d_gene: TRBD1
v_gene: TRBV4-2
j_gene: TRBJ2-3
CDR3aa: CASSQQTGDGADTQYF
CDR3nt: TGTGCCAGCAGCCAACAAACAGGGGATGGTGCAGATACGCAGTATTTT

abundance: -
d_gene: TRBD1
v_gene: TRBV30
j_gene: TRBJ1-2
CDR3aa: CAWRPRDRYGYTF
CDR3nt: TGTGCCTGGAGACCCCGGGACAGATACGGCTACACCTTC

abundance: -
d_gene: TRBD1
v_gene: TRBV7-9
j_gene: TRBJ2-5
CDR3aa: CASSPGTGAQETQYF
CDR3nt: TGTGCCAGCAGCCCCGGGACAGGGGCTCAAGAGACCCAGTACTTC

abundance: -
d_gene: -
v_gene: TRBV16
j_gene: TRBJ1-2
CDR3aa: CASSQYYSPSTYGYTF
CDR3nt: TGTGCCAGCAGCCAATACTACAGTCCTAGCACCTATGGCTACACCTTC

abundance: -
d_gene: TRBD1
v_gene: TRBV5-4
j_gene: TRBJ1-1
CDR3aa: CASSRDREVPEAFF
CDR3nt: TGTGCCAGCAGCAGGGACAGGGAAGTGCCTGAAGCTTTCTTT

abundance: -
d_gene: -
v_gene: TRBV27
j_gene: TRBJ1-2
CDR3aa: CASSFSGGIYGYTF
CDR3nt: TGTGCCAGCAGTTTTAGTGGAGGGATCTATGGCTACACCTTC

abundance: few
d_gene: TRBD2
v_gene: TRBV7-2
j_gene: TRBJ2-3
CDR3aa: CASSLGTSGGGDTQYF
CDR3nt: TGTGCCAGCAGCTTAGGAACTAGCGGGGGCGGAGATACGCAGTATTTT

abundance: -
d_gene: -
v_gene: TRBV3-1/TRBV3-2
j_gene: TRBJ2-7
CDR3aa: CASSTLGAYEQYF
CDR3nt: TGTGCCAGCAGCACCCTAGGAGCCTACGAGCAGTACTTC

abundance: -
d_gene: TRBD1
v_gene: TRBV15
j_gene: TRBJ2-6
CDR3aa: CATSRARTGNSGANVLTF
CDR3nt: TGTGCCACCAGCAGGGCTCGGACAGGGAATAGTGGGGCCAACGTCCTGACTTTC

abundance: -
d_gene: -
v_gene: TRBV11-2
j_gene: TRBJ1-3
CDR3aa: CASQSAGRVNTIYF
CDR3nt: TGTGCCAGCCAGAGCGCAGGCAGGGTAAACACCATATATTTT

abundance: -
d_gene: TRBD2
v_gene: TRBV10-3
j_gene: TRBJ2-3
CDR3aa: CAISDYGGGLGTQYF
CDR3nt: TGTGCCATCAGTGATTATGGCGGGGGGCTAGGTACGCAGTATTTT

abundance: -
d_gene: -
v_gene: TRBV5-8
j_gene: TRBJ2-7
CDR3aa: CASSRRVYEQYF
CDR3nt: TGTGCCAGCAGCAGGAGGGTATACGAGCAGTACTTC

abundance: -
d_gene: -
v_gene: TRBV4-3
j_gene: TRBJ1-3
CDR3aa: CASSQDLQSGNTIYF
CDR3nt: TGCGCCAGCAGCCAAGATCTGCAGTCTGGAAACACCATATATTTT

abundance: few
d_gene: TRBD2
v_gene: TRBV7-9
j_gene: TRBJ2-1
CDR3aa: CASTARGGYNEQFF
CDR3nt: TGTGCCAGCACAGCGCGGGGGGGATACAATGAGCAGTTCTTC

abundance: -
d_gene: -
v_gene: TRBV9
j_gene: TRBJ1-6
CDR3aa: CASSVGGSGSPLHF
CDR3nt: TGTGCCAGCAGCGTAGGGGGCTCGGGTTCACCCCTCCACTTT

abundance: once
d_gene: -
v_gene: TRBV28
j_gene: TRBJ1-2
CDR3aa: CASSFRATGRGYGYTF
CDR3nt: TGTGCCAGCAGTTTCAGAGCTACAGGTAGAGGCTATGGCTACACCTTC

abundance: -
d_gene: TRBD2
v_gene: TRBV9
j_gene: TRBJ2-1
CDR3aa: CASSVVTSGGAKEQFF
CDR3nt: TGTGCCAGCAGCGTAGTAACTAGCGGGGGGGCTAAGGAGCAGTTCTTC

abundance: -
d_gene: TRBD1
v_gene: TRBV11-2
j_gene: TRBJ1-2
CDR3aa: CAGSTRQGAGYTF
CDR3nt: TGTGCCGGCAGCACACGACAGGGGGCTGGCTACACCTTC

abundance: -
d_gene: -
v_gene: TRBV7-3
j_gene: TRBJ2-2
CDR3aa: CASSFRPGELFF
CDR3nt: TGTGCCAGCAGCTTTCGTCCCGGGGAGCTGTTTTTT

abundance: -
d_gene: -
v_gene: TRBV5-4
j_gene: TRBJ1-2
CDR3aa: CASSPIDTNYGYTF
CDR3nt: TGTGCCAGCAGCCCGATAGACACGAACTATGGCTACACCTTC

abundance: -
d_gene: -
v_gene: TRBV9
j_gene: TRBJ1-1
CDR3aa: CASLKNRINTEAFF
CDR3nt: TGTGCCAGCTTAAAGAACAGGATAAACACTGAAGCTTTCTTT

abundance: -
d_gene: -
v_gene: TRBV3-1/TRBV3-2
j_gene: TRBJ1-3
CDR3aa: CASRFTGNTIYF
CDR3nt: TGTGCCAGCAGGTTTACTGGAAACACCATATATTTT

abundance: -
d_gene: -
v_gene: TRBV6-5
j_gene: TRBJ1-1
CDR3aa: CASSYSVNLLNTEAFF
CDR3nt: TGTGCCAGCAGTTACTCGGTTAACTTACTGAACACTGAAGCTTTCTTT

abundance: -
d_gene: -
v_gene: TRBV7-3
j_gene: TRBJ1-1
CDR3aa: CASRAGGGNTEAFF
CDR3nt: TGTGCCAGCAGAGCGGGAGGGGGTAACACTGAAGCTTTCTTT

abundance: -
d_gene: -
v_gene: TRBV18
j_gene: TRBJ1-1
CDR3aa: CASSPPQGFAEAFF
CDR3nt: TGTGCCAGCTCACCACCGCAGGGGTTCGCTGAAGCTTTCTTT

abundance: -
d_gene: TRBD1
v_gene: TRBV3-1/TRBV3-2
j_gene: TRBJ2-1
CDR3aa: CASSLRGSGTGRWNEQFF
CDR3nt: TGTGCCAGCAGCCTTAGGGGGTCCGGGACAGGGCGGTGGAATGAGCAGTTCTTC

abundance: -
d_gene: TRBD1
v_gene: TRBV16
j_gene: TRBJ1-1
CDR3aa: CASSLDRGLNEAFF
CDR3nt: TGTGCCAGCAGCCTCGACAGGGGGCTTAATGAAGCTTTCTTT

abundance: -
d_gene: TRBD1
v_gene: TRBV7-2
j_gene: TRBJ2-7
CDR3aa: CASSLETGGYEQYF
CDR3nt: TGTGCCAGCAGCTTAGAGACAGGGGGCTACGAGCAGTACTTC